The TCR beta chain under discussion was sequenced for a study of blood T cell repertoires in COVID-19. Using immunoSEQ multiplex PCR, the repertoire was profiled, and TCRdb retains in-frame clones only, with some absent. Here the sample spans tens of thousands of clones, more than 75% being singletons. This sequence was found in a woman aged 70-85 years with acute or convalescent COVID-19. The material sequenced was peripheral blood.

CDR3 DNA sequence: TGTGCCAGCAGGGGACAGGGAAGGGAAGCTGAAGCTTTCTTT. Translation: CASRGQGREAEAFF. The V and J genes are TRBV2 and TRBJ1-1; 9 nucleotides align to TRBD1. CDR3 length equals 14 residues. CDR1 and CDR2 from the germline V gene are SNHLY and FYNNEI. The V and J ends lost 6 bases and 6 bases, in that order; junction bases with no gene match: 8.